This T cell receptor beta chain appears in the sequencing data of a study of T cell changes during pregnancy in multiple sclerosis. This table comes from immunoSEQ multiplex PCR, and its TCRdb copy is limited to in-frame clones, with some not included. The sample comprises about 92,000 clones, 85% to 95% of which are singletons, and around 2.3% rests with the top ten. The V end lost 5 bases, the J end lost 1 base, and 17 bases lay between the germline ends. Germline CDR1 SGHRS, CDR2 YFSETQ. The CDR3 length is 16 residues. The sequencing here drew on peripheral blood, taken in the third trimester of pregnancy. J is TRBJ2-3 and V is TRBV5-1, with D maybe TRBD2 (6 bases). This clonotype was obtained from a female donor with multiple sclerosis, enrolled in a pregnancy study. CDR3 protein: CASRYLGSGGTDTQYF. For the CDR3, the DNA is TGCGCCAGCAGATACCTCGGGAGCGGCGGCACAGATACGCAGTATTTT.